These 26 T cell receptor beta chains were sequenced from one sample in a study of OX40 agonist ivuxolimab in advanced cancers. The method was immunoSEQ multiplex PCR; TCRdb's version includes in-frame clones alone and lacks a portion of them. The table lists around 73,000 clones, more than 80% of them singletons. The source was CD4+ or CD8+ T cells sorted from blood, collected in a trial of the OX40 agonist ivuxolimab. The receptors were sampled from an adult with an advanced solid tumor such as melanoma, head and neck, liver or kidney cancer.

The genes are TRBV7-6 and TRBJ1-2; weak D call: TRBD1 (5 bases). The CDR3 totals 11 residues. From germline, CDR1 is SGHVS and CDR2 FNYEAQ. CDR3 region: CEEGTDYGYTF. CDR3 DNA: TGTGAAGAAGGGACGGACTATGGCTACACCTTC.

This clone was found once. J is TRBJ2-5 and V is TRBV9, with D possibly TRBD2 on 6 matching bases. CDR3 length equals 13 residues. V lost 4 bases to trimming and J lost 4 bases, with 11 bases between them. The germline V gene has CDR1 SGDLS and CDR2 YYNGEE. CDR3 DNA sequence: TGTGCCAGCAGCCCCCTGGGGGGAGAGACCCAGTACTTC. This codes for CASSPLGGETQYF.

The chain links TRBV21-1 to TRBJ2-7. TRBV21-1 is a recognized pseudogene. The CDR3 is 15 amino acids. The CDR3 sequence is CASSAKGGRGDEQYF. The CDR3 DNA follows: TGTGCCAGCAGCGCCAAGGGGGGCCGAGGAGACGAGCAGTACTTC.

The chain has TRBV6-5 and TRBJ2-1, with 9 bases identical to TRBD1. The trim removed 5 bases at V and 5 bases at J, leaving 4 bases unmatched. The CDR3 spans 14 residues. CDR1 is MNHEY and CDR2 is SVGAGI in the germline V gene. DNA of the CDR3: TGTGCCAGCAGTGAGGGACAGGGCCACAATGAGCAGTTCTTC. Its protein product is CASSEGQGHNEQFF.

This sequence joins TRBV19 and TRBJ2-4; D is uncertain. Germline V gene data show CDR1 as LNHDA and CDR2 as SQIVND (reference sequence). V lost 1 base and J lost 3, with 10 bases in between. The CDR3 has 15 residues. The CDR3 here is CASSIVGGHKNIQYF. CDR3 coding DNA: TGTGCCAGTAGTATAGTGGGTGGCCACAAAAACATTCAGTACTTC.

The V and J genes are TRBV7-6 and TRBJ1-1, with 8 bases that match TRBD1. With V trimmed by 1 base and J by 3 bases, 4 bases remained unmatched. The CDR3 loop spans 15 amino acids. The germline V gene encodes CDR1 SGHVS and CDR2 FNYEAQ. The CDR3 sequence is CASSLGQGADTEAFF. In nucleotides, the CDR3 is TGTGCCAGCAGCTTAGGGCAGGGGGCGGACACTGAAGCTTTCTTT.

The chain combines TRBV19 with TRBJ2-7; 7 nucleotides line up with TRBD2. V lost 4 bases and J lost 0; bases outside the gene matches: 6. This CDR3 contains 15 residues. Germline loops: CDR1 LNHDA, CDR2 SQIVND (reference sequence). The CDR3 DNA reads TGTGCCAGTAGTAGCGCTAGCGGCAGCTCCTACGAGCAGTACTTC. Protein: CASSSASGSSYEQYF.

The CDR3 nucleotides are TGTGCCAGCAGCCAAGGTCCCGAGCAGTACTTC. Translated: CASSQGPEQYF. This chain links TRBV4-2 with TRBJ2-5; unclear D gene. The J call may be incorrect, as the DNA end agrees better with TRBJ2-7. CDR3 length equals 11 residues. CDR1 is LGHNA, CDR2 YNFKEQ, per germline.

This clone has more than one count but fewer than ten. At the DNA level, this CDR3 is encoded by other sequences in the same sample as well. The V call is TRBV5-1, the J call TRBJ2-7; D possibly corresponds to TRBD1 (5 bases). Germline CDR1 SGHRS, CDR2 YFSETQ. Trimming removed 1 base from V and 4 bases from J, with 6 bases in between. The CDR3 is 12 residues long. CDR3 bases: TGCGCCAGCAGCTTGACAGGATACGAGCAGTACTTC. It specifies CASSLTGYEQYF.

The CDR3 DNA reads as TGTGCCAGCAGCTTAGCAGATTACGAGCAGTACTTC. It yields the protein CASSLADYEQYF. The chain links TRBV7-9 to TRBJ2-7; D is unresolved. Germline CDR1 reads SEHNR; CDR2 reads FQNEAQ (reference sequence). Trimming pared 0 bases from V and 4 bases from J, leaving 4 bases between. This CDR3 has 12 residues.

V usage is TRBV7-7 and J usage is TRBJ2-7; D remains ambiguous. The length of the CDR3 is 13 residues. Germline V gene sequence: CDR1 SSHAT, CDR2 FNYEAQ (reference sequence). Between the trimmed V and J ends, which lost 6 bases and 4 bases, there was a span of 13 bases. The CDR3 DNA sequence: TGTGCCAGCAGTCAGACTTGGGGTTACGAGCAGTACTTC. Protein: CASSQTWGYEQYF.

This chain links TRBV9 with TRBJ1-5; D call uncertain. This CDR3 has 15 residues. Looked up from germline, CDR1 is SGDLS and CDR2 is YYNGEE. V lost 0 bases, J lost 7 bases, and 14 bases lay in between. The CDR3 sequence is CASSVGGGPRQPQHF. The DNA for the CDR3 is TGTGCCAGCAGCGTAGGCGGAGGGCCCAGACAGCCCCAGCATTTT.

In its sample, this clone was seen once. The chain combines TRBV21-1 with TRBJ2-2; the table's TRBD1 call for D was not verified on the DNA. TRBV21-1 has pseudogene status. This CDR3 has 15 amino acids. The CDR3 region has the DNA TGTGCCAGCAGCAAAGCGCGTAGGGGTACCGGGGAGCTGTTTTTT. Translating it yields CASSKARRGTGELFF.

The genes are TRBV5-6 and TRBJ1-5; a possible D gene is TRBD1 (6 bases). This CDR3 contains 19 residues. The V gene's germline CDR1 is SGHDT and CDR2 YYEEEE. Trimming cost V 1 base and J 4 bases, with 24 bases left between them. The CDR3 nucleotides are TGTGCCAGCAGCTTGAGGCCCGGGGGCCTTCCAGTAAAGAATCAGCCCCAGCATTTT. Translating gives CASSLRPGGLPVKNQPQHF.

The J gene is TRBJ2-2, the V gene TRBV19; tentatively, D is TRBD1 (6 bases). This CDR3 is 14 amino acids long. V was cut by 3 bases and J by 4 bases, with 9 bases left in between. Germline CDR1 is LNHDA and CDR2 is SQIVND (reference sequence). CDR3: CASSIQGFTGELFF. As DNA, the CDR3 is TGTGCCAGTAGTATCCAGGGGTTCACCGGGGAGCTGTTTTTT.

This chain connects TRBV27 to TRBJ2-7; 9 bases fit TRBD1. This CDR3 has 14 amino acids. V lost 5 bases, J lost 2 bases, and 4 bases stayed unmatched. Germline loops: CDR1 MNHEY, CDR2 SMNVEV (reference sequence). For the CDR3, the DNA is TGTGCCAGCAGTCACTGGACAGGGGCCTACGAGCAGTACTTC. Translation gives CASSHWTGAYEQYF.

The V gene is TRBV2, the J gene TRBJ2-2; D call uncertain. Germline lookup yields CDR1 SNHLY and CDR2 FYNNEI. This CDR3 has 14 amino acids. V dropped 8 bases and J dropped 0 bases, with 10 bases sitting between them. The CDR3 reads CASLRGPNTGELFF. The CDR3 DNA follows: TGTGCCAGCCTTCGCGGTCCGAACACCGGGGAGCTGTTTTTT.

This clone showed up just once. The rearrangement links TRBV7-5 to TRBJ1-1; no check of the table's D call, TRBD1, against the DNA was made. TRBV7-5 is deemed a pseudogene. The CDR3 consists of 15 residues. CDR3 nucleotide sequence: TGTGCCAGCAGCTCACGGGACAGGGTGTACACTGAAGCTTTCTTT. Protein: CASSSRDRVYTEAFF.

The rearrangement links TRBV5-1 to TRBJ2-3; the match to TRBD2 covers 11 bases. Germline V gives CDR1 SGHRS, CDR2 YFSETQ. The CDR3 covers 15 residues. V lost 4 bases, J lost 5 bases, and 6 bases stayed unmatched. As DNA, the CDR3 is TGCGCCAGCAGCCATAGCGGGAGGGCCGTAGATACGCAGTATTTT. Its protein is CASSHSGRAVDTQYF.

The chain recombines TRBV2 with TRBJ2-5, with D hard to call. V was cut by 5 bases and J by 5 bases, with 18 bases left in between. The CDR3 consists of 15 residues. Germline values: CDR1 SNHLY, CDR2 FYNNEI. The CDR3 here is CASSTWTNLGETQYF. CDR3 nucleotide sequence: TGTGCCAGCAGTACCTGGACGAACTTGGGGGAGACCCAGTACTTC.

CDR3 region: CSVEDLGSYEQYF. The CDR3 DNA is TGCAGCGTTGAAGATCTTGGCTCCTACGAGCAGTACTTC. The chain carries TRBV29-1 and TRBJ2-7; D not certain. The CDR3 totals 13 residues. CDR1 is SQVTM, CDR2 ANQGSEA, per germline. V gave up 0 bases and J gave up 0 bases, with 6 bases separating them.

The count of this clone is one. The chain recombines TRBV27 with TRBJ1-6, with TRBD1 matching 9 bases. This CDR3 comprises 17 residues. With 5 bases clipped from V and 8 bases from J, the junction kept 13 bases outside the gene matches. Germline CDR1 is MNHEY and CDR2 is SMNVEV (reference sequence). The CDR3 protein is CASSVFRDRVFDSPLHF. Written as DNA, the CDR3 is TGTGCCAGCAGTGTATTTCGGGACAGGGTATTTGATTCACCCCTCCACTTT.

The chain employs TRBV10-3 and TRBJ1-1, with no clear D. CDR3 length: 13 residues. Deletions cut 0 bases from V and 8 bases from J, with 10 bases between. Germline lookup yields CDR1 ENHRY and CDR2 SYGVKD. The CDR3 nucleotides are TGTGCCATCAGTGAGTCTCAGCAGACGGAAGCTTTCTTT. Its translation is CAISESQQTEAFF.

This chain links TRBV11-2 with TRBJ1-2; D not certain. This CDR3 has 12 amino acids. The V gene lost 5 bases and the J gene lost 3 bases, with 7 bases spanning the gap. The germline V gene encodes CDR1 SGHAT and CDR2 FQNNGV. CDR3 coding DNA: TGTGCCAGCAGCGCGTCTGACTATGGCTACACCTTC. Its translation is CASSASDYGYTF.

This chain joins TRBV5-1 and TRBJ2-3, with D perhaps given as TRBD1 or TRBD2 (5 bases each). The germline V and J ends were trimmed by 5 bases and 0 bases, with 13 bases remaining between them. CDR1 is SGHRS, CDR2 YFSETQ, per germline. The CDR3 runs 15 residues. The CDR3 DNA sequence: TGCGCCAGCAGTTCCGGGACGACAAGCACAGATACGCAGTATTTT. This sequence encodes CASSSGTTSTDTQYF.

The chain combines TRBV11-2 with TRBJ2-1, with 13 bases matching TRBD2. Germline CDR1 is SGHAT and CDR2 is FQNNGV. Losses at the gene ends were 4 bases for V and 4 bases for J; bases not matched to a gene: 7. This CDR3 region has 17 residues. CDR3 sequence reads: CASSSRLAGGYYNEQFF. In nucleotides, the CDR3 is TGTGCCAGCAGCTCCCGACTAGCGGGGGGCTATTACAATGAGCAGTTCTTC.